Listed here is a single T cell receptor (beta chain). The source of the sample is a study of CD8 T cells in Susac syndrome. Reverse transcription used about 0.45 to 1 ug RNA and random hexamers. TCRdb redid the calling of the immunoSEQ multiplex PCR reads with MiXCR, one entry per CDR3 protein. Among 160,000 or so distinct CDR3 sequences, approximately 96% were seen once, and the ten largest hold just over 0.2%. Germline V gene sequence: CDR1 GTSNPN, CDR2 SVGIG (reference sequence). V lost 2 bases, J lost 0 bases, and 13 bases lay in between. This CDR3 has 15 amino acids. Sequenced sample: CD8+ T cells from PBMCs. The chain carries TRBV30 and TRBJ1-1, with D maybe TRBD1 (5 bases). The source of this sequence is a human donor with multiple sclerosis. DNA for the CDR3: TGTGCCTGGAGTTCTCCCAGGGAGATGAACACTGAAGCTTTCTTT. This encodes CAWSSPREMNTEAFF.